The 7 T cell receptor beta chains in this list originate from one sample, sequenced in a study of blood T cell repertoires in COVID-19. Assay: immunoSEQ multiplex PCR; the TCRdb copy retains only in-frame clones and omits some. The sample records about 10,000 clones, roughly 88% being singletons. The sample was peripheral blood. Receptor source: a human donor in a cohort sampled during active COVID-19.

This clone showed up just once. This chain links TRBV7-3 with TRBJ2-3, with TRBD2 matching 12 bases. Germline V gene lookup returns CDR1 SGHTA and CDR2 FQGTGA. The CDR3 runs to 19 residues. The trim removed 1 base at V and 0 bases at J, leaving 8 bases unmatched. The CDR3 DNA reads TGTGCCAGCAGCTTAAATGTGTGGACTAGCGGGGTCAGCACAGATACGCAGTATTTT. It specifies CASSLNVWTSGVSTDTQYF.

The V gene is TRBV27, the J gene TRBJ1-2; D is undetermined. The CDR3 loop spans 12 amino acids. V was clipped by 7 bases and J by 5 bases, with 11 bases between them. Germline V gene sequence: CDR1 MNHEY, CDR2 SMNVEV (reference sequence). DNA of the CDR3: TGTGCCAGCAAATCGGGGTATTATGGCTACACCTTC. Protein product: CASKSGYYGYTF.

Here the CDR3 DNA reads TGTGCCAGCAGTTGGGGACTAGCGGGGGGGAACAACGAGCAGTACTTC. Translated: CASSWGLAGGNNEQYF. This sequence joins TRBV28 and TRBJ2-7; 16 bases fit TRBD2. Trimming took 4 bases from V and 5 from J; bases not matched to a gene: 5. The CDR3 totals 16 residues. CDR1 MDHEN and CDR2 SYDVKM come from the germline V gene. Together with reference TRBV28 and TRBJ2-7, the CDR3 gives the full variable domain: DVKVTQSSRYLVKRTGEKVFLECVQDMDHENMFWYRQDPGLGLRLIYFSYDVKMKEKGDIPEGYSVSREKKERFSLILESASTNQTSMYLCASSWGLAGGNNEQYFGPGTRLTVT.

The chain links TRBV10-1 to TRBJ1-1, with D hard to call. Germline V lookup: CDR1 WNHNN, CDR2 SYGVQD (reference sequence). The CDR3 contains 14 residues. The V end was cut by 2 bases, the J end by 3 bases, with 10 bases between. The CDR3 sequence: CASSEDNHHTEAFF. Here the CDR3 DNA reads TGCGCCAGCAGTGAGGACAACCACCACACTGAAGCTTTCTTT.

V usage is TRBV6-5 and J usage is TRBJ2-5; D not resolved. The CDR3 runs to 11 residues. Germline CDR1 reads MNHEY; CDR2 reads SVGAGI. The germline V and J ends were trimmed by 5 bases and 2 bases, with 3 bases remaining between them. The CDR3 here is CASSPQETQYF. CDR3 DNA sequence: TGTGCCAGCAGTCCGCAAGAGACCCAGTACTTC.

The rearrangement joins TRBV7-2 to TRBJ1-5; no clear D. CDR3 length: 13 residues. V was pared by 1 base and J by 9 bases, with 10 bases between. In germline, CDR1 is SGHTA, CDR2 FQGNSA. The CDR3 spells CASSLVYGGPQHF. The CDR3 nucleotides read TGTGCCAGCAGCTTAGTATACGGTGGGCCCCAGCATTTT.

The rearrangement uses TRBV7-9 and TRBJ1-4, with no clear D. The V gene's germline CDR1 is SEHNR and CDR2 FQNEAQ (reference sequence). The germline V and J ends were trimmed by 5 bases and 4 bases, with 11 bases remaining between them. The CDR3 has 14 amino acids. The chain's CDR3 is CASSAGGFNEKLFF. CDR3 DNA: TGTGCCAGCAGCGCGGGTGGCTTTAATGAAAAACTGTTTTTT.